The rows below give T cell receptor beta chains drawn from one sample of a study of blood T cell repertoires in COVID-19. Sequenced by immunoSEQ multiplex PCR; TCRdb stores in-frame clones only, minus some. This sample has about 190,000 clones, with around 83% found just once. What was sequenced was peripheral blood. The receptors here all came from a woman aged 40 to 50 with acute or convalescent COVID-19. CDR3s include the opening cysteine and the closing phenylalanine or tryptophan. A D gene is named only where the DNA matches it firmly. Only some rows state a clone size, as once, few, many or a class for expanded clones.

DNA	CDR3	D	size	J	V
TGTGCTAGTGGCCCCGGGTTTAGCTCCTACAATGAGCAGTTCTTC	CASGPGFSSYNEQFF	-	few	TRBJ2-1	TRBV12-5
TGTGCCAGTAGTATCGGGGGCAATGAGCAGTTCTTC	CASSIGGNEQFF	-	-	TRBJ2-1	TRBV19
TGTGCCATCAGCCCGACTAGCGAGAGCTCCTACAATGAGCAGTTCTTC	CAISPTSESSYNEQFF	TRBD2	-	TRBJ2-1	TRBV10-3
TGCGCCAGCAGCTCCACCGGGACTAGCGGCTTATACGAGCAGTACTTC	CASSSTGTSGLYEQYF	TRBD2	-	TRBJ2-7	TRBV5-1
TGTGCCAGCAGTGACCTCAGCGGGGTCTCCTACAATGAGCAGTTCTTC	CASSDLSGVSYNEQFF	TRBD2	-	TRBJ2-1	TRBV25-1
TGTGCCTGGAGTGTAAGGGGGCTTCTCCTTAATGAAAAACTGTTTTTT	CAWSVRGLLLNEKLFF	TRBD1	few	TRBJ1-4	TRBV30
TGTGCCAGCAGCCCTAGTGGAACTCGATGGGTCGAGCAGTACTTC	CASSPSGTRWVEQYF	-	-	TRBJ2-7	TRBV7-8
TGTGCCAGCAGCTCGACAGGGGAGGATGAAAAACTGTTTTTT	CASSSTGEDEKLFF	TRBD1	-	TRBJ1-4	TRBV5-4
TGCAGTGCTCGGGCAGGGGAAAAACTGTTTTTT	CSARAGEKLFF	-	-	TRBJ1-4	TRBV20-1
TGTGCCAGCAGTTTATCCACAGGAATTCGTGAAGCTTTCTTT	CASSLSTGIREAFF	-	-	TRBJ1-1	TRBV28
TGTGCCAGCACCAATGGGGGGAGTAGCAATCAGCCCCAGCATTTT	CASTNGGSSNQPQHF	-	once	TRBJ1-5	TRBV6-5
TGTGCCAGCAGTGATGGCAGGGGCTATGGCTACACCTTC	CASSDGRGYGYTF	-	-	TRBJ1-2	TRBV6-1
TGCGCCAGCAGCTTGTTTAACAGGGCCACTGAAGCTTTCTTT	CASSLFNRATEAFF	-	-	TRBJ1-1	TRBV5-1
TGCGCCAGCAGCGACGGACTAGTTTACGAGCAGTACTTC	CASSDGLVYEQYF	TRBD2	-	TRBJ2-7	TRBV10-1
TGTGCCAGCAGCTGGACACTCACCGGGGAGCTGTTTTTT	CASSWTLTGELFF	-	few	TRBJ2-2	TRBV7-8
TGTGCCAGCAGTTCGGTGGACAGGCTGTTCTTC	CASSSVDRLFF	TRBD1	few	TRBJ2-1	TRBV12-3/TRBV12-4
TGTGCCAGTAGCCCATACAAAAGCGGGAGGACAGATACGCAGTATTTT	CASSPYKSGRTDTQYF	TRBD2	-	TRBJ2-3	TRBV19
TGTGCCAGTAGTATCTGGGGGCCCCAGCCCCAGCATTTT	CASSIWGPQPQHF	-	-	TRBJ1-5	TRBV19
TGTGCCAGCAGTTTCGGACAGCGGGAGACCCAGTACTTC	CASSFGQRETQYF	-	few	TRBJ2-5	TRBV27
TGTGCCACCAGCAGAGACGGTAACTTGAGGGTGCAGTTCTTC	CATSRDGNLRVQFF	-	-	TRBJ2-1	TRBV15
TGTGCCAGCAGTTACCGGGGGGGGAACAATGAGCAGTTCTTC	CASSYRGGNNEQFF	TRBD2	-	TRBJ2-1	TRBV6-5
TGTGCCAGTTCGGGTCTGGTGAACTCTGGAAACACCATATATTTT	CASSGLVNSGNTIYF	-	-	TRBJ1-3	TRBV19
TGTGCCAGCAGTTTAATTATAGCCAGCCCCGATCCTACCTACCGGGGAGAAAAACTGTTTTTT	CASSLIIASPDPTYRGEKLFF	-	once	TRBJ1-4	TRBV28
TGTGCCTGGGGCCGCGGGAGGGCCCCTCTGAATGAGCAGTTCTTC	CAWGRGRAPLNEQFF	TRBD2	-	TRBJ2-1	TRBV5-4
TGTGCCAGCAGCCAAGAGCTGTCGGGTTTCTCCTACGAGCAGTACTTC	CASSQELSGFSYEQYF	-	-	TRBJ2-7	TRBV4-2
TGTGCCAGCAGCCGAGCAGAGACCCAGTACTTC	CASSRAETQYF	-	-	TRBJ2-5	TRBV12-3/TRBV12-4
TGTGCCAGCAGTTTTGCGGATACGCAGTATTTT	CASSFADTQYF	-	once	TRBJ2-3	TRBV12-3/TRBV12-4
TGTGCCAGCAGTTACGGACAGGGGGCCGGGCAGCCCCAGCATTTT	CASSYGQGAGQPQHF	TRBD1	-	TRBJ1-5	TRBV6-5
TGTGCCAGCAGTTTCCGGGTGAAAATTAAGGACACCGGGGAGCTGTTTTTT	CASSFRVKIKDTGELFF	-	-	TRBJ2-2	TRBV27
TGTGCCAGCAGCCAAGAATCTCGCAGGGGAGCTGAAAAACTGTTTTTT	CASSQESRRGAEKLFF	-	-	TRBJ1-4	TRBV4-2
TGCAGCGTGGGGCCGGACACGGCTATTCGTCCCCCCAGCATCTATGGCTACACCTTC	CSVGPDTAIRPPSIYGYTF	-	-	TRBJ1-2	TRBV29-1
TGTGCCAGCAACCAAGTACGGGGGGTTTACAATGAGCAGTTCTTC	CASNQVRGVYNEQFF	TRBD2	-	TRBJ2-1	TRBV7-9
TGTGCCACCAGCAGAGAGGGGGGCGAGCAGTACTTC	CATSREGGEQYF	-	few	TRBJ2-7	TRBV15
TGTGCCAGCAGCGAACAGGGAAACCATCAGCCCCAGCATTTT	CASSEQGNHQPQHF	-	-	TRBJ1-5	TRBV7-2
TGTGCCAGCAGCTTAGGTGGTAGGACAGGGGACCAGCCCCAGCATTTT	CASSLGGRTGDQPQHF	TRBD1	-	TRBJ1-5	TRBV7-2
TGTGCCAGCAGTGACCCCACCTTCTTGACACAGTACGGAAACACCATATATTTT	CASSDPTFLTQYGNTIYF	-	-	TRBJ1-3	TRBV2
TGTGCCAGCAGGGCAGGGGGAGGTGGCTACACCTTC	CASRAGGGGYTF	TRBD1	-	TRBJ1-2	TRBV28
TGTGCCAGCCTGACAGGGGGCACCCATCAGCCCCAGCATTTT	CASLTGGTHQPQHF	TRBD1	-	TRBJ1-5	TRBV6-5
TGCGCCAGCAGCTTGGATCCAGGGGGAATGGGTGAGCAGTTCTTC	CASSLDPGGMGEQFF	TRBD1	-	TRBJ2-1	TRBV5-1
TGTGCCAGCAGCTTTAGTGAGACCCAGTACTTC	CASSFSETQYF	-	once	TRBJ2-5	TRBV5-4
TGTGCCAGCAGCTTAGCCCGGAGACCCTCCTACGAGCAGTACTTC	CASSLARRPSYEQYF	-	-	TRBJ2-7	TRBV7-8
TGTGCCAGCAGCCAAGTTGTGGCAGTTAATGAAAAACTGTTTTTT	CASSQVVAVNEKLFF	-	-	TRBJ1-4	TRBV14
TGCGCCAGCAGACACTACCGGGACAGGAGCTCCTACGAGCAGTACTTC	CASRHYRDRSSYEQYF	TRBD1	-	TRBJ2-7	TRBV5-1
TGTGCCAGCAGCTTAGATCGGGACAGGGCCGCTTTCTTT	CASSLDRDRAAFF	TRBD1	-	TRBJ1-1	TRBV11-2
TGTGCCAGCAGTAAACGGGACAGGGGGACCTACGAGCAGTACTTC	CASSKRDRGTYEQYF	TRBD1	-	TRBJ2-7	TRBV28
TGTGCCAGTACCGGGGGGGGCTATCAGCCCCAGCATTTT	CASTGGGYQPQHF	-	-	TRBJ1-5	TRBV19
TGTGCCAGCTCACCACCACTAGCGAGTAGCACAGATACGCAGTATTTT	CASSPPLASSTDTQYF	TRBD2	once	TRBJ2-3	TRBV18
TGTGCCAGCAGCGCCGTACAGGGGCCTTCCTACGAGCAGTACTTC	CASSAVQGPSYEQYF	TRBD1	-	TRBJ2-7	TRBV11-2
TGTGCCAGCAGGGTGGCTGGCGGGAGGGCCTACGAGCAGTACTTC	CASRVAGGRAYEQYF	TRBD2	once	TRBJ2-7	TRBV11-2
TGTGCCAGCATCCCCAGGGGGCGCGGTCAGCCCCAGCATTTT	CASIPRGRGQPQHF	TRBD1	once	TRBJ1-5	TRBV6-5
TGTGCCACCAGAGGCCGGGCTAGCGGACAAGAGACCCAGTACTTC	CATRGRASGQETQYF	TRBD2	once	TRBJ2-5	TRBV6-5
TGTGCCAGCAGGAACAGGGGTAGTGGGAACGAGCAGTACTTC	CASRNRGSGNEQYF	TRBD1	few	TRBJ2-7	TRBV28
TGTGCCAGTAGTCGACGAGACAGACAGGGGCGAGATCAGCCCCAGCATTTT	CASSRRDRQGRDQPQHF	TRBD1	few	TRBJ1-5	TRBV19
TGCGCCAGCAGCCAAGTGGGGGGTGACGAGCAGTACTTC	CASSQVGGDEQYF	-	-	TRBJ2-7	TRBV4-1
TGTGCCAGCAGTGAAAGGGGGACAGCCTACCTGGCAGCTTTCTTT	CASSERGTAYLAAFF	TRBD1	-	TRBJ1-1	TRBV2
TGTGCCAGCAGCTGGGCGGGAGGGAGCAATCAGCCCCAGCATTTT	CASSWAGGSNQPQHF	-	-	TRBJ1-5	TRBV7-2
TGTGCCAGCAGTTTTAGCGGGATTGGCCATGAGCAGTTCTTC	CASSFSGIGHEQFF	TRBD2	-	TRBJ2-1	TRBV28